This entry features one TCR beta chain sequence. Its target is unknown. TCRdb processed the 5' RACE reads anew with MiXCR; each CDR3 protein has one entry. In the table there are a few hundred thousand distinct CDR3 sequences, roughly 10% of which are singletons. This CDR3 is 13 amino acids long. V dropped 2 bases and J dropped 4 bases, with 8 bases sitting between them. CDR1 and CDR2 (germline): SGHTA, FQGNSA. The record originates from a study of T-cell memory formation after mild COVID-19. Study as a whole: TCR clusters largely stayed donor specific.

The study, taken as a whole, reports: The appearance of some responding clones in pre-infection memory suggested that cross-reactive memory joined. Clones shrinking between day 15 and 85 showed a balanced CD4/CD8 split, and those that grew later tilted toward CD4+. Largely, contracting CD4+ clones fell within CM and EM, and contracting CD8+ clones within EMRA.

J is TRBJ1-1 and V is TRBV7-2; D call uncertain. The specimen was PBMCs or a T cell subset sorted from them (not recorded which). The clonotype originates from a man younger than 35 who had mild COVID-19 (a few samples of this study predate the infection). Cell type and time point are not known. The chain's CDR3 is CASSLQTLTEAFF. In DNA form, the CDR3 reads TGTGCCAGCAGCTTACAGACCCTCACTGAAGCTTTCTTT.